This passage covers 13 T cell receptor beta chains from one sample sequenced in a study of Ad26.COV2.S vaccination and SARS-CoV-2 variants. Only in-frame clones appear in the TCRdb table, and some are missing; sequencing was by immunoSEQ multiplex PCR. The table records about 400,000 clones, approximately 86% of them present only once. The treatment denotes: 15 to 20 received Ad26.COV2.S at low or high dose, single or two shots; roughly five received placebo; per-sample allocation not given. The samples date from day 63 after the first vaccine or placebo injection. The sequenced sample was peripheral blood, obtained in a trial of Ad26.COV2.S vaccine versus placebo. The receptors were gathered from a person between 18 and 65 years old who received the Ad26.COV2.S COVID-19 vaccine or a placebo.

Comment on this clone: This sample includes further DNA sequences coding for the same CDR3. V and J are TRBV3-1 (or the pseudogene TRBV3-2) and TRBJ2-3, with TRBD2 matching 11 bases. The CDR3 consists of 16 residues. In germline, CDR1 is LGHDT, CDR2 YNNKEL (reference sequence). The V gene end was trimmed by 4 bases and the J gene end by 1 base; junction bases not matched to a gene: 4. CDR3 bases: TGTGCCAGCAGCCCCTTTAGCGGGGGGGGCACAGATACGCAGTATTTT. This sequence encodes CASSPFSGGGTDTQYF.

The chain employs TRBV7-9 and TRBJ1-1; D unresolved. The CDR3 contains 14 residues. V lost 2 bases and J 3 bases, leaving 10 bases between the germline ends. Per the germline V gene, CDR1 is SEHNR and CDR2 is FQNEAQ (reference sequence). CDR3 sequence: CASSLREWDTEAFF. The CDR3 coding sequence is TGTGCCAGCAGCTTAAGAGAATGGGACACTGAAGCTTTCTTT.

This chain uses TRBV7-2 with TRBJ1-1; no reliable D call. The CDR3 consists of 13 residues. The V end was cut by 0 bases, the J end by 4 bases, with 6 bases between. From germline, CDR1 is SGHTA and CDR2 FQGNSA. CDR3 nucleotides: TGTGCCAGCAGCTTAGCACTTTCCACTGAAGCTTTCTTT. As protein: CASSLALSTEAFF.

The chain recombines TRBV13 with TRBJ2-7; 11 bases match TRBD1. V dropped 6 bases and J dropped 7; count of bases not matched to a gene: 11. The germline V gene encodes CDR1 PRHDT and CDR2 FYEKMQ (reference sequence). The CDR3 sequence is 15 residues long. CDR3 sequence reads: CASSSGTGGLREQYF. CDR3 DNA sequence: TGTGCCAGCAGTTCCGGGACAGGGGGTTTGAGAGAGCAGTACTTC.

This chain uses TRBV7-8 with TRBJ2-1; tentative D call: TRBD1 (5 bases). The CDR3 loop spans 14 amino acids. V shed 0 bases and J shed 2 bases, with 5 bases lying between them. The germline gives CDR1 SGHVS, CDR2 FQNEAQ. DNA for the CDR3: TGTGCCAGCAGCTTAGCGGGGCCCTACAATGAGCAGTTCTTC. As protein: CASSLAGPYNEQFF.

V and J are TRBV5-8 and TRBJ2-5; D may be TRBD2 (6 bases). CDR1 and CDR2 from the germline V gene are SGHTS and YDEGEE. Trimming took off 4 bases at V and 7 bases at J, with 20 bases between the two ends. This CDR3 spans 15 amino acids. For the CDR3, the DNA is TGTGCCAGCAGCCCACTGACTGGGACTGGGGGGACCCAGTACTTC. Translating it yields CASSPLTGTGGTQYF.

V usage is TRBV27 and J usage is TRBJ2-7; 9 bases agree with TRBD1. Losses at the gene ends were 5 bases for V and 2 bases for J; bases not matched to a gene: 7. Germline CDR1 MNHEY, CDR2 SMNVEV (reference sequence). The CDR3 sequence is 15 residues long. The DNA for the CDR3 is TGTGCCAGCAGTCCACTCCACAGGGGGCCCTACGAGCAGTACTTC. Encoded protein: CASSPLHRGPYEQYF.

This chain joins TRBV5-1 and TRBJ2-3, with TRBD2 matching over 10 bases. The CDR3 is 19 residues long. V lost 0 bases and J lost 1; bases outside the gene matches: 11. Germline V gene lookup returns CDR1 SGHRS and CDR2 YFSETQ. The CDR3 protein is CASSLEGSSGGYGTDTQYF. The CDR3 nucleotides read TGCGCCAGCAGCTTGGAGGGGTCTAGCGGGGGCTACGGCACAGATACGCAGTATTTT.

This chain links TRBV6-6 with TRBJ2-2; D may be TRBD1 (6 bases). The CDR3 is 16 amino acids. Germline loops: CDR1 MNHNY, CDR2 SVGAGI (reference sequence). V was cut by 6 bases and J by 7 bases, with 21 bases left in between. CDR3 sequence: CASSTTDLGASGELFF. Here the CDR3 DNA reads TGTGCCAGCAGCACAACGGACCTGGGGGCAAGCGGGGAGCTGTTTTTT.

The gene calls are TRBV6-5 and TRBJ1-5; a weak D match, TRBD1 (5 bases). The CDR3 loop spans 14 amino acids. Trimming removed 8 bases from V and 4 bases from J, with 15 bases in between. From germline, CDR1 is MNHEY and CDR2 SVGAGI. The DNA of the CDR3 is TGTGCCAGCCGCAGTAGTCAGGGAAATCAGCCCCAGCATTTT. As protein: CASRSSQGNQPQHF.

The chain uses TRBV24-1 and TRBJ2-7; 8 bases line up with TRBD1. Germline trimming cut 3 bases from V and 3 bases from J; bases unmatched to any gene: 3. Germline-derived CDR1 and CDR2 are KGHDR and SFDVKD. This CDR3 spans 14 amino acids. Here the CDR3 reads CATSDPGQGYEQYF. The CDR3 DNA reads as TGTGCCACCAGTGATCCCGGACAGGGCTACGAGCAGTACTTC.

CDR3 nucleotides: TGCGCCAGCAGCCAAGGATCCCAGTGGGATTACGAGCAGTACTTC. This encodes CASSQGSQWDYEQYF. The rearrangement joins TRBV4-1 to TRBJ2-7; D unresolved. Trimming cost V 1 base and J 4 bases, with 14 bases left between them. CDR3 length equals 15 residues. Germline V gene lookup returns CDR1 MGHRA and CDR2 YSYEKL.

CDR3 in DNA: TGTGCCAGCAGCGCTGACGGGAATCAGCCCCAGCATTTT. Amino acids: CASSADGNQPQHF. The rearrangement joins TRBV6-5 to TRBJ1-5; D uncertain. Per germline, CDR1 MNHEY and CDR2 SVGAGI. CDR3 length: 13 amino acids. Trimming removed 6 bases at V and 4 bases at J, with 10 bases between.